This TCR beta chain was recovered during a study of blood T cell repertoires in COVID-19. Study-wide background: Some COVID-19 samples were acute and others convalescent; all came from the United States, Italy and Spain. Sources were T cells, B-cell-depleted T cells, or PBMCs; the material itself was cDNA or gDNA.

The CDR3 consists of 14 residues. The V and J ends lost 6 bases and 0 bases respectively, with 11 bases between them. Germline CDR1 is SEHNR and CDR2 is FQNEAQ (reference sequence). How the authors handled the data: Reference gene primer amplification gave nucleated cell count estimates. Repertoires were generated with immunoSEQ multiplex PCR, while TCRdb's copy carries only in-frame clones and drops some. That table furnishes V, J and clone size, whereas the DNA furnished D and trimming. Found here are around 100,000 clones, approximately 92% of them singletons; the top ten hold 1.5% to 2%. Seattle patient enrollment occurred during active infection, with longitudinal follow-up thereafter.

V is TRBV7-9 and J is TRBJ1-2, with D possibly being TRBD1 (6 bases). The sequence was collected from a woman aged 45-60 years with COVID-19, enrolled during active disease. Sequenced: peripheral blood. CDR3 region: CASRGGGSNYGYTF. Here the CDR3 DNA reads TGTGCCAGCAGGGGAGGGGGTTCTAACTATGGCTACACCTTC.